These 4 T cell receptor beta chains originate from one sample sequenced in a study of cytotoxic CD8 clonotypes in ibrutinib-treated CLL. Profiled with immunoSEQ multiplex PCR; TCRdb holds only in-frame clones, not every one. The data show about 40,000 clones, approximately 70% seen once. The sample here was PBMCs, taken at disease progression, from a patient treated with ibrutinib. The receptors derive from a human donor with chronic lymphocytic leukemia.

The CDR3 loop reads CASSPRTAITDTQYF. The CDR3 region has the DNA TGTGCCAGCAGCCCTCGGACAGCAATCACAGATACGCAGTATTTT. The rearrangement uses TRBV21-1 and TRBJ2-3; whether TRBD1, the table's D call, matches the DNA was not checked. TRBV21-1 is shown as a pseudogene. CDR3 length: 15 residues.

The chain is built from TRBV5-1 and TRBJ2-3; 7 bases line up with TRBD2. The germline V gene encodes CDR1 SGHRS and CDR2 YFSETQ. The CDR3 is made up of 14 amino acids. V trimming: 7 bases; J trimming: 3 bases; junction bases outside the gene matches: 8. In nucleotides, the CDR3 is TGCGCCAGCTCGGGAGGCAGGCGGACAGATACGCAGTATTTT. It specifies CASSGGRRTDTQYF. Combining the CDR3 with reference TRBV5-1 and TRBJ2-3 gives the whole variable domain KAGVTQTPRYLIKTRGQQVTLSCSPISGHRSVSWYQQTPGQGLQFLFEYFSETQRNKGNFPGRFSGRQFSNSRSEMNVSTLELGDSALYLCASSGGRRTDTQYFGPGTRLTVL.

The rearrangement links TRBV13 to TRBJ2-7; D possibly matches TRBD1 or TRBD2 (6 bases each). V lost 6 bases and J lost 2, with 20 bases in between. The length of the CDR3 is 16 residues. CDR1 is PRHDT, CDR2 FYEKMQ, per germline (reference sequence). CDR3 DNA: TGTGCCAGCAGACGTGTTGGGGGGCAGCGACCCTACGAGCAGTACTTC. This codes for CASRRVGGQRPYEQYF.

J is TRBJ2-4 and V is TRBV5-4, with D possibly called TRBD1 or TRBD2 (5 bases each). Deletions cut 0 bases from V and 12 bases from J, with 13 bases between. The CDR3 has 13 amino acids. CDR1 is SGHNT and CDR2 is YYREEE in the germline V gene (reference sequence). The CDR3 region is CASSLVGTRGQYF. CDR3 DNA sequence: TGTGCCAGCAGCTTGGTGGGAACTAGGGGTCAGTACTTC.